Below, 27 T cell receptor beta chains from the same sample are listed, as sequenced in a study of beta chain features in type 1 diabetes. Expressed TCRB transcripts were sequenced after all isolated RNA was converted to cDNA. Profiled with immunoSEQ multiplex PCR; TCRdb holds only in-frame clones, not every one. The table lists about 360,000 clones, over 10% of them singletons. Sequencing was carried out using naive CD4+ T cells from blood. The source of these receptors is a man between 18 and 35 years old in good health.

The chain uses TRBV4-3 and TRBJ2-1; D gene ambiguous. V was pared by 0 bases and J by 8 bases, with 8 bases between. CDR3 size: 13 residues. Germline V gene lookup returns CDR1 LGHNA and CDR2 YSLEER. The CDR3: CASSQDREYEQFF. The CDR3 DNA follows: TGCGCCAGCAGCCAAGATCGTGAGTATGAGCAGTTCTTC.

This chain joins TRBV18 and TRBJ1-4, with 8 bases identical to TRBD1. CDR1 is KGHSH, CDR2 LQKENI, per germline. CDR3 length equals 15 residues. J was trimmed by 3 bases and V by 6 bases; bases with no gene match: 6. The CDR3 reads CASSLGTGPNEKLFF. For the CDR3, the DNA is TGTGCCAGCTCGCTCGGGACAGGCCCTAATGAAAAACTGTTTTTT.

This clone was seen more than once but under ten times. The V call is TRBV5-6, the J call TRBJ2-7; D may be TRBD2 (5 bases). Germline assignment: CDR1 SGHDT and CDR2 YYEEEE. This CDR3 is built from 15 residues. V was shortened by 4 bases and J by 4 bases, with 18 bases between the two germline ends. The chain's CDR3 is CASSPGLSGTYEQYF. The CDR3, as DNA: TGTGCCAGCAGCCCGGGCCTGTCGGGAACTTACGAGCAGTACTTC.

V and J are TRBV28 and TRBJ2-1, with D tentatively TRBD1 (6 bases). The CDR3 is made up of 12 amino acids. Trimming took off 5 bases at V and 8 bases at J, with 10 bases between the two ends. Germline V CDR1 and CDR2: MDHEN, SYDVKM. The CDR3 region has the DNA TGTGCCAGCAGTCCCTACAGGGATGAGCAGTTCTTC. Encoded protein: CASSPYRDEQFF.

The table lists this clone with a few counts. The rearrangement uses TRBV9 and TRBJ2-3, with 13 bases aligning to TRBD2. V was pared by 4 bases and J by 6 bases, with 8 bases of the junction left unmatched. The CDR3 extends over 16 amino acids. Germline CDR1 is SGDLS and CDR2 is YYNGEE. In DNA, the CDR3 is TGTGCCAGCAGCCGCCGGACTAGCGGGAGTATCGATACGCAGTATTTT. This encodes CASSRRTSGSIDTQYF. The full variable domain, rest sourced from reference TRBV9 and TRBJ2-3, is DSGVTQTPKHLITATGQRVTLRCSPRSGDLSVYWYQQSLDQGLQFLIQYYNGEERAKGNILERFSAQQFPDLHSELNLSSLELGDSALYFCASSRRTSGSIDTQYFGPGTRLTVL.

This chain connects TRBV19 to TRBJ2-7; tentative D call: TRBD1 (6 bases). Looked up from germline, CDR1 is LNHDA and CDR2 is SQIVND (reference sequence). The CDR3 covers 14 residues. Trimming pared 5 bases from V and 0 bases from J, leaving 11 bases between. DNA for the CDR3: TGTGCCAGTAGTCTTCAGGGGAGCTCCTACGAGCAGTACTTC. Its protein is CASSLQGSSYEQYF.

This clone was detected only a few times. The CDR3 loop reads CASSVVDRGRTEAFF. The CDR3 DNA sequence: TGTGCCAGCAGCGTAGTAGACAGGGGCAGGACTGAAGCTTTCTTT. The rearrangement links TRBV9 to TRBJ1-1; TRBD1 matches 8 bases. The CDR3 loop spans 15 amino acids. CDR1 and CDR2 from the germline V gene are SGDLS and YYNGEE. V shed 0 bases, J shed 5 bases, and the junction held 6 bases outside the gene matches. The full variable domain, with the rest looked up from reference TRBV9 and TRBJ1-1, is DSGVTQTPKHLITATGQRVTLRCSPRSGDLSVYWYQQSLDQGLQFLIQYYNGEERAKGNILERFSAQQFPDLHSELNLSSLELGDSALYFCASSVVDRGRTEAFFGQGTRLTVV.

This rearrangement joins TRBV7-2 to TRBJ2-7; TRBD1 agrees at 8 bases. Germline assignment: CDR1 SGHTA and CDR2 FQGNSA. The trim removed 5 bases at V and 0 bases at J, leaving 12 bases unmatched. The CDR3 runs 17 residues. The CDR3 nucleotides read TGTGCCAGCAGCATACCAATCAGGGGGCTCCTCTCCTACGAGCAGTACTTC. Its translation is CASSIPIRGLLSYEQYF.

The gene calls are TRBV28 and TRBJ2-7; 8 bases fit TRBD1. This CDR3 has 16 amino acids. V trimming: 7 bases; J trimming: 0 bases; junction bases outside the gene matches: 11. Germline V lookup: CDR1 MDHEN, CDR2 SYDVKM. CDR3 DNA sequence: TGTGCCAGCACCAAACGGGGGACAGGCAGCTCCTACGAGCAGTACTTC. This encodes CASTKRGTGSSYEQYF.

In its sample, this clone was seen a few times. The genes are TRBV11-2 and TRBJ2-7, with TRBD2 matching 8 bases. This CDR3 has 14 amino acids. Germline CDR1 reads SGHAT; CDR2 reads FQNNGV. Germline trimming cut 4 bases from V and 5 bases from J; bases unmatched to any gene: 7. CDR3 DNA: TGTGCCAGCAGCTCCTTACGGGAGGGCAACGAGCAGTACTTC. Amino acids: CASSSLREGNEQYF.

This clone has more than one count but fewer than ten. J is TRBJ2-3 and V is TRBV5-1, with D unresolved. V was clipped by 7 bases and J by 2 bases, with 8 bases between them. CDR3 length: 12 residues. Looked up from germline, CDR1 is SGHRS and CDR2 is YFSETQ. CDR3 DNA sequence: TGCGCCAGCGGCCCCCACACAGATACGCAGTATTTT. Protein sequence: CASGPHTDTQYF.

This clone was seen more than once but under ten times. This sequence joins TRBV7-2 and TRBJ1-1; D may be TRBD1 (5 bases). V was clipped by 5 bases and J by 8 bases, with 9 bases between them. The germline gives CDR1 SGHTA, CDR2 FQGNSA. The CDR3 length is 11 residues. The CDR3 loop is CASSEQVEAFF. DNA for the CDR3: TGTGCCAGCAGCGAACAGGTGGAAGCTTTCTTT. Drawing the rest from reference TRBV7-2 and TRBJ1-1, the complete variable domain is GAGVSQSPSNKVTEKGKDVELRCDPISGHTALYWYRQSLGQGLEFLIYFQGNSAPDKSGLPSDRFSAERTGGSVSTLTIQRTQQEDSAVYLCASSEQVEAFFGQGTRLTVV.

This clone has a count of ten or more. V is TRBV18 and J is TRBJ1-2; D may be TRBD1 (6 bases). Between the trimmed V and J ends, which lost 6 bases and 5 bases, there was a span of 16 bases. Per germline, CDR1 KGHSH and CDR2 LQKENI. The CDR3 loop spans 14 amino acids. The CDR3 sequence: CASSPGHPNYGYTF. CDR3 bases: TGTGCCAGCTCTCCGGGACACCCGAATTATGGCTACACCTTC.

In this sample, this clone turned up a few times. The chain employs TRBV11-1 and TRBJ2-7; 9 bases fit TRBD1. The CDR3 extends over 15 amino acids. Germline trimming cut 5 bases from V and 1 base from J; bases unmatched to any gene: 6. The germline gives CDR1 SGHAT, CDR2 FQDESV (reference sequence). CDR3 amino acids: CASSPDRGLSYEQYF. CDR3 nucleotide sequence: TGTGCCAGCAGCCCGGACAGGGGCTTATCCTACGAGCAGTACTTC.

DNA for the CDR3: TGTGCCAGCAGCCGTGTAGGGCAGGGCGGGGGTTCACCCCTCCACTTT. Amino acids: CASSRVGQGGGSPLHF. V usage is TRBV7-3 and J usage is TRBJ1-6; weak D call: TRBD1 (5 bases). The germline V and J ends were trimmed by 5 bases and 9 bases, with 20 bases remaining between them. Per the germline V gene, CDR1 is SGHTA and CDR2 is FQGTGA. The CDR3 consists of 16 residues.

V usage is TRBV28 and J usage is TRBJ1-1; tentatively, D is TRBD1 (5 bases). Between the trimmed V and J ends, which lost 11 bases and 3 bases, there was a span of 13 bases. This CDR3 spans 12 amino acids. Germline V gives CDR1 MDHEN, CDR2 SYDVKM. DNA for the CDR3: TGTGCCTCCCGGGGGATGGACACTGAAGCTTTCTTT. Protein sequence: CASRGMDTEAFF.

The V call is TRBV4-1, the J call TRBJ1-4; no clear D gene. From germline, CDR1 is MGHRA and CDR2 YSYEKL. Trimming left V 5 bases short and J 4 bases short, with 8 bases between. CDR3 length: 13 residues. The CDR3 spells CASSVRHNEKLFF. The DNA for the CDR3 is TGCGCCAGCAGCGTCAGACATAATGAAAAACTGTTTTTT.

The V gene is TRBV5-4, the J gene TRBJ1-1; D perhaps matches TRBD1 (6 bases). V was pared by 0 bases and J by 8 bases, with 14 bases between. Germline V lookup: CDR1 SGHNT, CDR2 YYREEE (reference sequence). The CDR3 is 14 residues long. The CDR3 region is CASSLGQGIVEAFF. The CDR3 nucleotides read TGTGCCAGCAGCTTGGGGCAGGGGATAGTGGAAGCTTTCTTT.

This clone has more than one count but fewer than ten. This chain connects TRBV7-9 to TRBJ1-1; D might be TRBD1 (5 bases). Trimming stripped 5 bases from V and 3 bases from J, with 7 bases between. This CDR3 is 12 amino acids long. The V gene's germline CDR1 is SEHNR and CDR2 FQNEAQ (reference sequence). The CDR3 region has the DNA TGTGCCAGCAGCCCGGGGGACACTGAAGCTTTCTTT. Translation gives CASSPGDTEAFF.

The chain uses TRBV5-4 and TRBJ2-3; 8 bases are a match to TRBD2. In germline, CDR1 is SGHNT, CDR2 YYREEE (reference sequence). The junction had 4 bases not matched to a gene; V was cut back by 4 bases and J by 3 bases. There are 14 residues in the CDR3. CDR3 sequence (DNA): TGTGCCAGCAGCGTGACTAGCGCGACAGATACGCAGTATTTT. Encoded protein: CASSVTSATDTQYF. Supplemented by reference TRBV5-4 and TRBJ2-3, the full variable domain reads ETGVTQSPTHLIKTRGQQVTLRCSSQSGHNTVSWYQQALGQGPQFIFQYYREEENGRGNFPPRFSGLQFPNYSSELNVNALELDDSALYLCASSVTSATDTQYFGPGTRLTVL.

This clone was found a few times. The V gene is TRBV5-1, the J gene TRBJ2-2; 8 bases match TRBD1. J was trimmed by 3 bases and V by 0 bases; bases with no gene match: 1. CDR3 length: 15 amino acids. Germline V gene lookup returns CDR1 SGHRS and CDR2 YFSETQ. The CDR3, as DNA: TGCGCCAGCAGCTTGGTGACAGGGGACACCGGGGAGCTGTTTTTT. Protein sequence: CASSLVTGDTGELFF.

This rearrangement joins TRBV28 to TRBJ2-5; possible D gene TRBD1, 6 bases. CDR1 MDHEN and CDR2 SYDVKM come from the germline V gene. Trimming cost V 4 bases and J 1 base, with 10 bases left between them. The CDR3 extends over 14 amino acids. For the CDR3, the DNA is TGTGCCAGCAGTTCTACAGGGCCCCAAGAGACCCAGTACTTC. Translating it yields CASSSTGPQETQYF.

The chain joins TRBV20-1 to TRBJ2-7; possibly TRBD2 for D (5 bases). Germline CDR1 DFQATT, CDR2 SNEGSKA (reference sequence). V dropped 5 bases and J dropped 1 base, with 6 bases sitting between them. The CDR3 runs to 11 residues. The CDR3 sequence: CSARTSYEQYF. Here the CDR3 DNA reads TGCAGTGCTCGGACTTCCTACGAGCAGTACTTC.

CDR3 residues: CASSSVVNQPQHF. The DNA of the CDR3 is TGTGCCAGCAGCTCGGTTGTCAATCAGCCCCAGCATTTT. This chain connects TRBV7-2 to TRBJ1-5; D remains ambiguous. V was cut by 4 bases and J by 3 bases, with 7 bases left in between. The CDR3 spans 13 residues. Germline V gene data show CDR1 as SGHTA and CDR2 as FQGNSA.

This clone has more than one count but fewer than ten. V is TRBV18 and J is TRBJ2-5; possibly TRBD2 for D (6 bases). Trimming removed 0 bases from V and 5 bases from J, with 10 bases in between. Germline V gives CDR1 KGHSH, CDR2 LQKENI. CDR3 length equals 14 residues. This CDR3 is CASSPPTGDETQYF. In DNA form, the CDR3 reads TGTGCCAGCTCACCACCAACGGGGGATGAGACCCAGTACTTC.

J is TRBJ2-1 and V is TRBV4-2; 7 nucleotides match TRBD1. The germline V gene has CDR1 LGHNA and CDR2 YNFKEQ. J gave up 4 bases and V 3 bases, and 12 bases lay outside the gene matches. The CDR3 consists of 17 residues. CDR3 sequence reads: CASSQGRTGQTYNEQFF. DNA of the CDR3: TGTGCCAGCAGCCAGGGACGGACAGGACAGACTTACAATGAGCAGTTCTTC.

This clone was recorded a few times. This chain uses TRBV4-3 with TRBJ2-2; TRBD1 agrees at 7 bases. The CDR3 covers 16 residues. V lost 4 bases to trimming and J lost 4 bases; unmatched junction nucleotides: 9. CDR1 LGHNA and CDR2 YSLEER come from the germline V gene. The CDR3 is CASSPYDRAATGELFF. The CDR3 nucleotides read TGCGCCAGCAGCCCATACGACAGGGCGGCCACCGGGGAGCTGTTTTTT.